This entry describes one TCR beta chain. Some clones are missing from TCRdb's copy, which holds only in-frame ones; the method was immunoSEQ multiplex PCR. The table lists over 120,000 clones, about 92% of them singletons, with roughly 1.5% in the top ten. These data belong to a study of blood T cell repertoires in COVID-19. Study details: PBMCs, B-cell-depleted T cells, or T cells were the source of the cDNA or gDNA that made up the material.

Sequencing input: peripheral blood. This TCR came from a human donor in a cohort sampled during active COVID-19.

The CDR3 DNA is TGTGCCAGCAGCCCAGGACAGGGGACCTACAATGAGCAGTTCTTC. As protein: CASSPGQGTYNEQFF. This sequence joins TRBV7-3 and TRBJ2-1; 9 positions agree with TRBD1. Germline CDR1 is SGHTA and CDR2 is FQGTGA. The length of the CDR3 is 15 residues. V lost 5 bases to trimming and J lost 2 bases; unmatched junction nucleotides: 4.